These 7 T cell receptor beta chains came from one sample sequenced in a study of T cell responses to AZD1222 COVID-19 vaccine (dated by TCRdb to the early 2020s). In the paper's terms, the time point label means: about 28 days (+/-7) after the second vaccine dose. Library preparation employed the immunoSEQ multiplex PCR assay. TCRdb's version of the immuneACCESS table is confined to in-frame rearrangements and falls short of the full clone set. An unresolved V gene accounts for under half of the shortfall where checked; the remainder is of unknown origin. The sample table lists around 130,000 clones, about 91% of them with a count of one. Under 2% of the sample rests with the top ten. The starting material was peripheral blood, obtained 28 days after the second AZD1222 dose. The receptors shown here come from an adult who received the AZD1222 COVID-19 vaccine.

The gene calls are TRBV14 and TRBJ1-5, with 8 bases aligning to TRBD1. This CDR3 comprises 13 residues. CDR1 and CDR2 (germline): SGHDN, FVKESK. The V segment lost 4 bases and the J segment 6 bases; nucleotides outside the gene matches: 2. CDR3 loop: CASSPQGAQPQHF. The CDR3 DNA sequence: TGTGCCAGCAGCCCGCAGGGGGCTCAGCCCCAGCATTTT. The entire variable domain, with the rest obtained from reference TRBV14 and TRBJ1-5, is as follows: EAGVTQFPSHSVIEKGQTVTLRCDPISGHDNLYWYRRVMGKEIKFLLHFVKESKQDESGMPNNRFLAERTGGTYSTLKVQPAELEDSGVYFCASSPQGAQPQHFGDGTRLSIL.

The CDR3 DNA reads TGTGCCAGCAGCTTGGGGCTAGCGGGCTCCTACAATGAGCAGTTCTTC. Translating gives CASSLGLAGSYNEQFF. The chain is built from TRBV5-6 and TRBJ2-1; 8 bases are a match to TRBD2. Trimming at V came to 0 bases and at J to 0 bases, leaving 2 bases not matched to a gene. Germline V gives CDR1 SGHDT, CDR2 YYEEEE. The CDR3 extends over 16 amino acids.

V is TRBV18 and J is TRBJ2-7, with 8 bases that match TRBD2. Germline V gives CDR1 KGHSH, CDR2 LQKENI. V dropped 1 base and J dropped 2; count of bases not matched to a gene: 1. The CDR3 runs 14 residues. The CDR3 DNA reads TGTGCCAGCTCACCACTAGCGGGGACCTACGAGCAGTACTTC. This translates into CASSPLAGTYEQYF.

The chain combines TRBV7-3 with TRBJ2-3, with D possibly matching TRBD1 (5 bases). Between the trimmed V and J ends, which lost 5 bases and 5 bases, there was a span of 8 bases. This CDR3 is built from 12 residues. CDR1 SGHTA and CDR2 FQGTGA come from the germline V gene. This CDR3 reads CASSLQGDTQYF. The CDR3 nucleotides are TGTGCCAGCAGCCTCCAGGGAGATACGCAGTATTTT.

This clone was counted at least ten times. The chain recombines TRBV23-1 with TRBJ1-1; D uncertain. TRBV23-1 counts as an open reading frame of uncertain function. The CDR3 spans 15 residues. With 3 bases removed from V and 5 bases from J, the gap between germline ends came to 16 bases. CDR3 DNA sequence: TGCGCCAGCAGTCACTTGAACGGGTTTAGAACTGAAGCTTTCTTT. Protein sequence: CASSHLNGFRTEAFF.

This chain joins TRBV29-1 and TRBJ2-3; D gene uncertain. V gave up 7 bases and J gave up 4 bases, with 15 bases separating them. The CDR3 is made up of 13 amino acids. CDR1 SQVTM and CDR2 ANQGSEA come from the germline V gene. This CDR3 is CSARRAEADTQYF. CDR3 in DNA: TGCAGCGCCCGCCGCGCCGAGGCAGATACGCAGTATTTT.

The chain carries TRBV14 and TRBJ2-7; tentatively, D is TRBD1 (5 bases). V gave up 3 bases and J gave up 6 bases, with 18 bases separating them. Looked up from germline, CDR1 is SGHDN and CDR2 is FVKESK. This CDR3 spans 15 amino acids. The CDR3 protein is CASSHPWKGLVEQYV. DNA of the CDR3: TGTGCCAGCAGCCACCCATGGAAGGGGTTGGTCGAGCAGTACGTC.